This T cell receptor beta chain was recorded in a study of blood T cell repertoires in COVID-19. Background on the study: Italy, Spain and the United States were the sources of the convalescent and acute COVID-19 samples.

V gave up 4 bases and J gave up 5 bases, with 9 bases separating them. The CDR3 totals 13 residues. The germline V gene has CDR1 SGHDT and CDR2 YYEEEE. Assay: immunoSEQ multiplex PCR; the TCRdb copy retains only in-frame clones and omits some. The data show about 53,000 clones, 80% to 90% seen once. The receptor was isolated from a man older than 75 with acute or convalescent COVID-19. The V gene is TRBV5-6, the J gene TRBJ2-2, with D unclear. Sequencing was carried out using peripheral blood. CDR3 protein: CASSKSTTGELFF. In nucleotides, the CDR3 is TGTGCCAGCAGCAAGAGCACGACCGGGGAGCTGTTTTTT.